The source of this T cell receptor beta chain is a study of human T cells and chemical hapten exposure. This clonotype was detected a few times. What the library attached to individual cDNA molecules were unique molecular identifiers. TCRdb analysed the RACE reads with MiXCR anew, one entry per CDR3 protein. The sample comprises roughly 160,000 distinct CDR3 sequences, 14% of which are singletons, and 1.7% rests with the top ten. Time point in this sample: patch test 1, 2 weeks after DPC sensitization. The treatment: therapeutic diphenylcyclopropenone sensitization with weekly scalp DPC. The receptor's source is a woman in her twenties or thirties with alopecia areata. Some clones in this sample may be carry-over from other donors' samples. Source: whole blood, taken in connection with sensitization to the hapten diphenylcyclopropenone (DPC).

The DNA for the CDR3 is TGCAGCGTTGAATTTCAGGTTGCTAGCTCCTACGAGCAGTACTTC. Translated: CSVEFQVASSYEQYF. The chain combines TRBV29-1 with TRBJ2-7; D not resolved. The V gene's germline CDR1 is SQVTM and CDR2 ANQGSEA. Trimming left V 2 bases short and J 0 bases short, with 14 bases between. The CDR3 extends over 15 amino acids.